This T cell receptor beta chain comes out of a study of blood T cell repertoires in COVID-19. About the research overall: Specimens from acute and convalescent COVID-19 originated in the United States, Italy and Spain. In each case, the material was cDNA or gDNA derived from T cells, B-cell-depleted T cells, or PBMCs.

Trimming left V 2 bases short and J 6 bases short, with 6 bases between. Germline loops: CDR1 GTSNPN, CDR2 SVGIG (reference sequence). The CDR3 totals 11 residues. Using immunoSEQ multiplex PCR, the repertoire was profiled, and TCRdb retains in-frame clones only, with some absent. The data show 74,000 or so clones, with 85% to 90% seen just once and under 3% held by the top ten. This receptor was taken from a man over 45 with acute or convalescent COVID-19. The source material was peripheral blood. The V call is TRBV30, the J call TRBJ2-3; D ambiguous. The CDR3 DNA reads TGTGCCTGGAGTCTTTCGGATACGCAGTATTTT. Translating gives CAWSLSDTQYF.